What follows is one T cell receptor (beta chain) and its context. Germline CDR1 reads LNHDA; CDR2 reads SQIVND (reference sequence). The CDR3 consists of 13 residues. V dropped 4 bases and J dropped 5 bases, with 12 bases sitting between them. This sample is drawn from a study of blood T cell repertoires in COVID-19. Repertoires were generated with immunoSEQ multiplex PCR, while TCRdb's copy carries only in-frame clones and drops some. This table has more than 200,000 clones, around nine tenths appearing once. The J gene is TRBJ2-7, the V gene TRBV19; the D is unclear. Sequencing input: PBMCs or T cells enriched from blood (not recorded which). The TCR sequence derives from a man aged 25-45 years in a cohort exposed to, infected with or recovered from COVID-19 (not recorded which). The CDR3 sequence is CASSKWPIDEQYF. CDR3 nucleotide sequence: TGTGCCAGTAGTAAGTGGCCGATCGACGAGCAGTACTTC.